What follows is one TCR beta chain and its context. Per the authors' pipeline: The assay estimated nucleated cells by amplifying reference gene primers. Assay used: immunoSEQ multiplex PCR; TCRdb lists only in-frame clones, some missing. V, J and clone size reflect that table, while D and trimming were determined from the DNA. The repertoire holds about 61,000 clones, with 88% as singletons. This specimen comes from a study of blood T cell repertoires in COVID-19. Study in general: Some COVID-19 samples were acute and others convalescent; all came from the United States, Italy and Spain.

Germline CDR1 reads SGHAT; CDR2 reads FQNNGV. The trim removed 5 bases at V and 6 bases at J, leaving 15 bases unmatched. CDR3 length: 16 residues. The specimen was peripheral blood. V usage is TRBV11-2 and J usage is TRBJ1-1; 7 bases agree with TRBD1. This receptor was identified in a woman aged 45-59 years with active or convalescent COVID-19. The DNA for the CDR3 is TGTGCCAGCAGCCCCCCTGGTGGAGGGGGCATCGCTGAAGCTTTCTTT. Amino acid sequence: CASSPPGGGGIAEAFF.